These 25 T cell receptor beta chains came from one sample sequenced in a study of beta chain features in type 1 diabetes. Study outcomes and limitations: Researchers report that Type 1 diabetes patients had moderately but significantly shorter TCRB CDR3s across all four CD4+ subsets.

These receptors' targets are unknown. All of the isolated RNA was reverse transcribed, so expressed TCRB transcripts were sequenced. The protocol was immunoSEQ multiplex PCR, while the TCRdb copy is restricted to in-frame clones and leaves out a portion. The sample comprises about 180,000 clones, approximately 8.4% of which are singletons, and around 0.5% rests with the top ten. The sample consisted of central memory CD4+ T cells from blood. Source of these receptors: a man younger than 35 with type 1 diabetes.

A few counts support this clone. The chain recombines TRBV30 with TRBJ1-2; 7 bases are shared with TRBD1. The ends lost 7 bases at V and 8 bases at J; junction bases unmatched: 7. Germline CDR1 reads GTSNPN; CDR2 reads SVGIG (reference sequence). The CDR3 extends over 11 amino acids. Written as DNA, the CDR3 is TGTGCCTACCCGGACAGGAGGGGCTACACCTTC. Translation gives CAYPDRRGYTF.

Regarding this clone: Distinct nucleotide sequences in the sample also encode this CDR3. The V call is TRBV5-6, the J call TRBJ2-7, with D maybe TRBD2 (6 bases). There are 15 residues in the CDR3. V was pared by 0 bases and J by 0 bases, with 10 bases between. Germline V lookup: CDR1 SGHDT, CDR2 YYEEEE. CDR3 in DNA: TGTGCCAGCAGCTTGGGCGGGGCTAGCTCCTACGAGCAGTACTTC. The encoded protein is CASSLGGASSYEQYF.

This clone was detected many times. V gene TRBV29-1 combines with J gene TRBJ2-3; D is perhaps TRBD2 (6 bases). Trimming took 4 bases from V and 5 from J, leaving 10 bases between them. CDR3 length equals 12 residues. The germline gives CDR1 SQVTM, CDR2 ANQGSEA. The CDR3 spells CSVAGLIDTQYF. Written as DNA, the CDR3 is TGCAGCGTTGCGGGACTGATAGATACGCAGTATTTT.

The CDR3 sequence is CASSSQGPGANVLTF. DNA for the CDR3: TGTGCCAGCAGCTCTCAGGGGCCAGGGGCCAACGTCCTGACTTTC. This chain joins TRBV7-2 and TRBJ2-6; TRBD1 might be the D (6 bases). This CDR3 has 15 amino acids. V lost 4 bases, J lost 4 bases, and 11 bases lay in between. CDR1 is SGHTA and CDR2 is FQGNSA in the germline V gene. The variable domain in full, completed from reference TRBV7-2 and TRBJ2-6, reads GAGVSQSPSNKVTEKGKDVELRCDPISGHTALYWYRQSLGQGLEFLIYFQGNSAPDKSGLPSDRFSAERTGGSVSTLTIQRTQQEDSAVYLCASSSQGPGANVLTFGAGSRLTVL.

This clone was detected only a few times. The chain uses TRBV28 and TRBJ1-4; D perhaps matches TRBD1 (6 bases). The germline V gene encodes CDR1 MDHEN and CDR2 SYDVKM. The CDR3 sequence is 15 residues long. Trimming cost V 5 bases and J 2 bases, with 12 bases left between them. The CDR3 nucleotides read TGTGCCAGCAGTCCCCCACAGGGTACTAATGAAAAACTGTTTTTT. Translating it yields CASSPPQGTNEKLFF.

This clone was recorded a few times. The chain uses TRBV6-5 and TRBJ2-3, with D possibly being TRBD2 (5 bases). V was shortened by 0 bases and J by 2 bases, with 12 bases between the two germline ends. From germline, CDR1 is MNHEY and CDR2 SVGAGI. The CDR3 is 16 amino acids. The CDR3 coding sequence is TGTGCCAGCAGTTACTCCGGGGTCGCTTTCACAGATACGCAGTATTTT. As protein: CASSYSGVAFTDTQYF.

This clone was detected many times. V gene TRBV7-9 combines with J gene TRBJ2-5; D is perhaps TRBD2 (6 bases). Per the germline V gene, CDR1 is SEHNR and CDR2 is FQNEAQ (reference sequence). The CDR3 has 16 amino acids. Trimming took off 4 bases at V and 0 bases at J, with 15 bases between the two ends. This CDR3 is CASSSRGGDDQETQYF. The DNA of the CDR3 is TGTGCCAGCAGCTCACGGGGAGGAGATGACCAAGAGACCCAGTACTTC.

CDR3 sequence: CASSPRNSGDLQYF. The CDR3 DNA reads TGTGCCAGCAGTCCCCGTAATAGCGGGGATCTGCAGTACTTC. This rearrangement joins TRBV28 to TRBJ2-7; 8 nucleotides agree with TRBD2. Unmatched junction bases numbered 12, after V lost 5 bases and J lost 9 bases. This CDR3 is built from 14 residues. Germline V CDR1 and CDR2: MDHEN, SYDVKM. The whole variable domain, filled in from reference TRBV28 and TRBJ2-7, reads DVKVTQSSRYLVKRTGEKVFLECVQDMDHENMFWYRQDPGLGLRLIYFSYDVKMKEKGDIPEGYSVSREKKERFSLILESASTNQTSMYLCASSPRNSGDLQYFGPGTRLTVT.

This chain uses TRBV5-1 with TRBJ1-1, with D hard to call. CDR3 length: 14 residues. Trimming cost V 0 bases and J 4 bases, with 10 bases left between them. CDR1 and CDR2 (germline): SGHRS, YFSETQ. CDR3 in DNA: TGCGCCAGCAGCTTGGCTTACGGCGGCACTGAAGCTTTCTTT. This gives the protein CASSLAYGGTEAFF.

This clone was recorded a few times. The V call is TRBV6-5, the J call TRBJ1-1, with D unresolved. CDR1 MNHEY and CDR2 SVGAGI come from the germline V gene. The V gene lost 0 bases and the J gene lost 1 base, with 9 bases spanning the gap. This CDR3 spans 15 amino acids. Here the CDR3 reads CASSYSLASNTEAFF. DNA for the CDR3: TGTGCCAGCAGTTACTCCCTGGCCTCGAACACTGAAGCTTTCTTT.

This clone came up a few times. The chain joins TRBV28 to TRBJ1-5; no reliable D call. CDR1 is MDHEN and CDR2 is SYDVKM in the germline V gene. The CDR3 extends over 15 amino acids. V lost 7 bases to trimming and J lost 6 bases, with 19 bases between them. Here the CDR3 reads CASTRMPPGGQPQHF. The CDR3 bases are TGTGCCAGCACCCGCATGCCGCCCGGCGGTCAGCCCCAGCATTTT.

The gene calls are TRBV30 and TRBJ1-5; D ambiguous. Per the germline V gene, CDR1 is GTSNPN and CDR2 is SVGIG (reference sequence). The V end lost 3 bases, the J end lost 4 bases, and 10 bases lay between the germline ends. The CDR3 covers 13 residues. CDR3 loop: CAWRVQENQPQHF. CDR3 bases: TGTGCCTGGAGGGTTCAGGAAAATCAGCCCCAGCATTTT.

This clone was seen only a few times. The genes are TRBV6-1 and TRBJ2-1, with 7 positions matching TRBD2. Trimming at V came to 7 bases and at J to 6 bases, leaving 9 bases not matched to a gene. Per the germline V gene, CDR1 is MNHNS and CDR2 is SASEGT. The CDR3 sequence is 14 residues long. The CDR3 loop is CASTPGGPSNEQFF. The CDR3 nucleotides are TGTGCCAGCACTCCGGGAGGCCCCTCCAATGAGCAGTTCTTC.

The rearrangement joins TRBV5-4 to TRBJ2-1; 8 bases agree with TRBD2. CDR1 is SGHNT and CDR2 is YYREEE in the germline V gene (reference sequence). Trimming removed 6 bases from V and 5 bases from J; junction bases left unmatched: 16. The CDR3 consists of 17 residues. CDR3 sequence (DNA): TGTGCCAGCACCGTTCTCGGGAGGGAAGGGGCCCACAATGAGCAGTTCTTC. It specifies CASTVLGREGAHNEQFF.

The V and J genes are TRBV7-2 and TRBJ2-7; D is perhaps TRBD2 (5 bases). From germline, CDR1 is SGHTA and CDR2 FQGNSA. The CDR3 has 14 amino acids. Trimming shortened V by 7 bases and J by 1 base, and 14 bases separated the two germline ends. DNA for the CDR3: TGTGCCAGCACCATCGGGGTTGGGTCCTACGAGCAGTACTTC. Amino acids: CASTIGVGSYEQYF.

There are a few counts of this clone. This chain links TRBV7-9 with TRBJ2-5; D is unclear. Looked up from germline, CDR1 is SEHNR and CDR2 is FQNEAQ (reference sequence). V lost 5 bases and J 1 base, leaving 11 bases between the germline ends. This CDR3 region has 14 residues. CDR3 loop: CASSPLNGQETQYF. CDR3 DNA sequence: TGTGCCAGCAGCCCCCTAAACGGCCAAGAGACCCAGTACTTC.

This clone occurred many times. V usage is TRBV21-1 and J usage is TRBJ2-7; the D segment call TRBD2 is taken from the table without a DNA check. TRBV21-1 is described as a pseudogene. This CDR3 is built from 15 residues. This CDR3 reads CASSKEEGSSYEQYF. CDR3 nucleotide sequence: TGTGCCAGCAGCAAAGAGGAGGGGAGCTCCTACGAGCAGTACTTC.

The J gene is TRBJ2-6, the V gene TRBV5-6; D may be TRBD1 (5 bases). Trimming stripped 5 bases from V and 0 bases from J, with 18 bases between. CDR3 length: 18 residues. Germline V gives CDR1 SGHDT, CDR2 YYEEEE. CDR3 sequence (DNA): TGTGCCAGCAGGAGGTGGGGCAGGTTGGGCTCTGGGGCCAACGTCCTGACTTTC. Translated: CASRRWGRLGSGANVLTF.

This clone was seen at least ten times. This sample also contains other DNA sequences that code for the same CDR3. The chain couples TRBV7-2 to TRBJ2-1; 7 bases match TRBD1. With V trimmed by 5 bases and J by 7 bases, 2 bases remained unmatched. Germline-derived CDR1 and CDR2 are SGHTA and FQGNSA. This CDR3 is built from 12 residues. CDR3 in DNA: TGTGCCAGCAGCGCGACAGGGAATGAGCAGTTCTTC. Translation: CASSATGNEQFF.

V and J are TRBV10-1 and TRBJ2-1; D might be TRBD1 (6 bases). CDR3 size: 12 residues. The germline V gene encodes CDR1 WNHNN and CDR2 SYGVQD (reference sequence). Trimming cost V 5 bases and J 5 bases, with 7 bases left between them. CDR3 sequence (DNA): TGCGCCAGCAGTAGACAGGACAATGAGCAGTTCTTC. Amino acid sequence: CASSRQDNEQFF.

In its sample, this clone was seen a few times. The chain couples TRBV18 to TRBJ2-5; D perhaps matches TRBD1 (6 bases). V was shortened by 3 bases and J by 1 base, with 12 bases between the two germline ends. CDR1 and CDR2 from the germline V gene are KGHSH and LQKENI. The CDR3 length is 15 residues. The CDR3 coding sequence is TGTGCCAGCTCACCTTCCAGGGGATTCCAAGAGACCCAGTACTTC. Its protein is CASSPSRGFQETQYF.

This clone was counted between two and nine times. The CDR3 bases are TGTGCCAGCTCACCACCCGAGCAGCGGGGGAGATACAATGAGCAGTTCTTC. It specifies CASSPPEQRGRYNEQFF. The genes are TRBV18 and TRBJ2-1, with 8 nucleotides matching TRBD2. This CDR3 spans 17 amino acids. Trimming cost V 0 bases and J 4 bases; bases outside gene matches: 8. CDR1 is KGHSH and CDR2 is LQKENI in the germline V gene.

The chain carries TRBV21-1 and TRBJ2-3; the table names TRBD2, a call not compared with the DNA. TRBV21-1 is an annotated pseudogene. The CDR3 is made up of 18 amino acids. The CDR3 region is CASSKVMGSPSDGSAQYF. The CDR3, as DNA: TGTGCCAGCAGCAAAGTAATGGGCAGCCCTAGTGACGGGAGTGCGCAGTATTTT.

This clone appeared a few times. The chain carries TRBV7-2 and TRBJ2-3; 12 bases line up with TRBD2. The CDR3 totals 16 residues. Germline V CDR1 and CDR2: SGHTA, FQGNSA. With 5 bases clipped from V and 1 base from J, the junction kept 4 bases outside the gene matches. In nucleotides, the CDR3 is TGTGCCAGCAGCACTAGCGGGGGGCTTGGCACAGATACGCAGTATTTT. Its protein is CASSTSGGLGTDTQYF.

V is TRBV6-1 and J is TRBJ2-7; 11 bases fit TRBD2. The CDR3 sequence is 15 residues long. V shed 2 bases and J 7 bases; nucleotides not matched to a gene: 7. Per germline, CDR1 MNHNS and CDR2 SASEGT. The CDR3 loop reads CASSESGTSGQEQYF. The DNA for the CDR3 is TGTGCCAGCAGTGAAAGTGGGACTAGCGGACAAGAGCAGTACTTC.